This paragraph reports one T cell receptor beta chain. Its target is unknown. These data are taken from a study of Tregs in tolerant kidney transplant recipients. Study observations and caveats: No direct test of biological reproducibility was done here.

The trim removed 5 bases at V and 4 bases at J, leaving 12 bases unmatched. The germline CDR1 and CDR2 sequences are MNHEY and SMNVEV (reference sequence). This CDR3 spans 16 amino acids. The repertoire was sequenced with immunoSEQ multiplex PCR; TCRdb's copy has only in-frame clones and lacks some. The sample records 50,000 to 80,000 clones, nearly 98% being singletons. The material was Tregs from blood, obtained before the transplant. The chain carries TRBV27 and TRBJ2-7; 9 bases are a match to TRBD1. The sequence came from a human donor who received a combined kidney and bone marrow transplant. This CDR3 is CASSPTFGTGFYEQYF. In nucleotides, the CDR3 is TGTGCCAGCAGTCCTACCTTTGGGACAGGGTTTTACGAGCAGTACTTC.